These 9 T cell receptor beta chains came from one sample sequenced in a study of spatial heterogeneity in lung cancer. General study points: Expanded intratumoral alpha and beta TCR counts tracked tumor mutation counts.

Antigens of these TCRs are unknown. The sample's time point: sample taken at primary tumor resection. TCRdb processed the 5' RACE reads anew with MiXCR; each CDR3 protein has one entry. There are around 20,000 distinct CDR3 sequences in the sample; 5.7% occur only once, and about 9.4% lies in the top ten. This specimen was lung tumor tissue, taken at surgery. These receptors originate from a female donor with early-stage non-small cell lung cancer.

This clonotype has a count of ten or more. In nucleotides, the CDR3 is TGCGCCAGCAGCTTGGGACAGGGGGCTGTGACCCAGTACTTC. It codes for CASSLGQGAVTQYF. The rearrangement uses TRBV5-1 and TRBJ2-5; 10 bases align to TRBD1. The junction had 3 bases not matched to a gene; V was cut back by 0 bases and J by 7 bases. The germline V gene has CDR1 SGHRS and CDR2 YFSETQ. This CDR3 is built from 14 residues.

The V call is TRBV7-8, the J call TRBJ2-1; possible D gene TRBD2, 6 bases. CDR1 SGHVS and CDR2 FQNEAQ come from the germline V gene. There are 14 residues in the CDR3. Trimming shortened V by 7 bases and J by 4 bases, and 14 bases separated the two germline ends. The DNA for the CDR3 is TGTGCCAGCATCCCGGGAGTAGGGTACAATGAGCAGTTCTTC. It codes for CASIPGVGYNEQFF.

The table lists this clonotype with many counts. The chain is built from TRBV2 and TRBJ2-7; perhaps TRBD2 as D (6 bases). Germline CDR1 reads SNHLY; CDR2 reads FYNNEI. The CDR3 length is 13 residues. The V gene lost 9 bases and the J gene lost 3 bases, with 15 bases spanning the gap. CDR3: CASHPSVGYEQYF. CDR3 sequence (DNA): TGTGCCAGTCACCCTAGCGTCGGCTACGAGCAGTACTTC.

The CDR3 DNA reads TGTGCCAGCAGTTTCCAGACTAGCGGGGAAGAGACCCAGTACTTC. Residues: CASSFQTSGEETQYF. The rearrangement links TRBV28 to TRBJ2-5; 11 positions match TRBD2. This CDR3 has 15 amino acids. The trim removed 3 bases at V and 3 bases at J, leaving 3 bases unmatched. Germline assignment: CDR1 MDHEN and CDR2 SYDVKM.

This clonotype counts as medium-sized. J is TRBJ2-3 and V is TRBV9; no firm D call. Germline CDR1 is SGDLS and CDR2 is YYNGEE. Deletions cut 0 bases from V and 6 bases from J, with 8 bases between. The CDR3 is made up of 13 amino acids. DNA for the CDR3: TGTGCCAGCAGCGTAGACGTCCGGGATACGCAGTATTTT. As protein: CASSVDVRDTQYF.

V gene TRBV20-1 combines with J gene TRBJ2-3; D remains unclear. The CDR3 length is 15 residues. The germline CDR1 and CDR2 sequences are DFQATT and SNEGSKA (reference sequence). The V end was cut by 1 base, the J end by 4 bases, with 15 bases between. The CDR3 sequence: CSARGVLTDSDTQYF. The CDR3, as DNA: TGCAGTGCTAGAGGGGTCTTAACAGACTCAGATACGCAGTATTTT.

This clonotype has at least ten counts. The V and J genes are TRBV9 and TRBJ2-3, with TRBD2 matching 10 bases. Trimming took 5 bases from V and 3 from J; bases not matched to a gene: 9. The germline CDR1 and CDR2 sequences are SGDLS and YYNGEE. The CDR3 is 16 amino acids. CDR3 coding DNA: TGTGCCAGCAGTCCCCCTAGCGGGAGTTTGACAGATACGCAGTATTTT. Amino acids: CASSPPSGSLTDTQYF.

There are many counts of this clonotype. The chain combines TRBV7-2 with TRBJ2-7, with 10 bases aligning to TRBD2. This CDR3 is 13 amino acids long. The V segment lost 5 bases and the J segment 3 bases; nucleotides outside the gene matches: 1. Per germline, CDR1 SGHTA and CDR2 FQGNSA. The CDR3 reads CASSRTSGYEQYF. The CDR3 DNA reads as TGTGCCAGCAGCCGGACTAGCGGCTACGAGCAGTACTTC.

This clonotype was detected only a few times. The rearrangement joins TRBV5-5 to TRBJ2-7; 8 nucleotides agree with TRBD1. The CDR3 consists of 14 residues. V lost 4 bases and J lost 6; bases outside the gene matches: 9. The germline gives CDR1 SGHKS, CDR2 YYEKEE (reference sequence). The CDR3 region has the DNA TGTGCCAGCAGCCTCGAGGTCACAGGGGGCGAGCAGTACTTC. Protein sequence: CASSLEVTGGEQYF.